This TCR beta chain was observed in a study of T-cell memory formation after mild COVID-19. Overall study findings and caveats: Pre-infection memory held some responding clones, suggesting pre-existing cross-reactive T cells responded. For second-wave clones that peaked at day 37, SARS-CoV-2 specificity went unverified. From day 15 to 85, contracting clones were balanced between CD4 and CD8, whereas later expanders leaned toward CD4+.

The V segment lost 7 bases and the J segment 7 bases; nucleotides outside the gene matches: 7. In germline, CDR1 is SNHLY, CDR2 FYNNEI. The CDR3 runs to 12 residues. TCRdb reanalysed the 5' RACE reads using MiXCR and keeps one entry per CDR3 protein. In the table there are fewer than 250,000 distinct CDR3 sequences, around 30% of which are singletons. To note about this clonotype: Its antigen is as yet unknown.

The sequenced sample was PBMCs or a T cell subset sorted from them (not recorded which). V and J are TRBV2 and TRBJ2-7, with 7 bases matching TRBD2. The clonotype comes from an adult woman who had mild COVID-19 (a few samples of this study predate the infection). Cell type and time point are not known. CDR3 in amino acids: CASNLLAWEQYF. The CDR3 DNA reads TGTGCCAGCAACCTACTAGCGTGGGAGCAGTACTTC.